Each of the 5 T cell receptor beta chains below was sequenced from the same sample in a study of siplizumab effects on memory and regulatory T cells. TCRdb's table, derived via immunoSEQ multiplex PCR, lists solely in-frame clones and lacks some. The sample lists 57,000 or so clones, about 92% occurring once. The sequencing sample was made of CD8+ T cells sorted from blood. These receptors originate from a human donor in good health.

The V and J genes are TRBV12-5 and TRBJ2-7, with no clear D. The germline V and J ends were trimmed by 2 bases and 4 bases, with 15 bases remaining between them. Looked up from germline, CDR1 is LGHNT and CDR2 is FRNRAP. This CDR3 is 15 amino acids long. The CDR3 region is CASGLSVLGQYEQYF. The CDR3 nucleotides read TGTGCTAGTGGTTTGTCGGTTCTCGGGCAATACGAGCAGTACTTC.

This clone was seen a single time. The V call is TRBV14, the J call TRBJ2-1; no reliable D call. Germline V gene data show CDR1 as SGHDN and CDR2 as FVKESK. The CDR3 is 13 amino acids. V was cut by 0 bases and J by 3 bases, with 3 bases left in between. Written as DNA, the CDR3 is TGTGCCAGCAGCCAAGAGAGCTACAATGAGCAGTTCTTC. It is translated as CASSQESYNEQFF.

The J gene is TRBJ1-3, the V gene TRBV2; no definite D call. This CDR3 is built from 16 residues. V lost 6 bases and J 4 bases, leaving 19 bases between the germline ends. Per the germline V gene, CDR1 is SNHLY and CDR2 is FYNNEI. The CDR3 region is CASRANTDAYGNTIYF. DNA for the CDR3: TGTGCCAGCAGGGCAAATACAGATGCCTACGGAAACACCATATATTTT.

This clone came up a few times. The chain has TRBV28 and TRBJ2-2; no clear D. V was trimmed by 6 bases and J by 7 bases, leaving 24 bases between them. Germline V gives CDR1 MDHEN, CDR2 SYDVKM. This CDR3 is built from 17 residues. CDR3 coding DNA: TGTGCCAGCAGAGAACCTCCAGGATCTAGTAGATTCGGGGAGCTGTTTTTT. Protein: CASREPPGSSRFGELFF.

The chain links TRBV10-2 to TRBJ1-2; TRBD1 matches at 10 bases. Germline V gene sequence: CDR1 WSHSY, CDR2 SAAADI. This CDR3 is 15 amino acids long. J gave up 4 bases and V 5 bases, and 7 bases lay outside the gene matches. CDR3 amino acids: CASSPDRGKFYGYTF. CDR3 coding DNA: TGCGCCAGCAGTCCGGACAGGGGGAAATTCTATGGCTACACCTTC.